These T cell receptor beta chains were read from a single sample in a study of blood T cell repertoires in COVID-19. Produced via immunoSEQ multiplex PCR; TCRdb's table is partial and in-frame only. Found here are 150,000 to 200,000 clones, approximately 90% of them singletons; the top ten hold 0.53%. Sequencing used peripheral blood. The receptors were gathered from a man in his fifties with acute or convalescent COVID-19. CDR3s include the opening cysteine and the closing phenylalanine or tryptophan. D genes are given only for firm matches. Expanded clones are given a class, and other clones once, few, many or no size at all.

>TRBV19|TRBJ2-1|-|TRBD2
TGTGCCAGTAGTATCGGCGGGGGGGGCAATGAGCAGTTCTTC
CASSIGGGGNEQFF
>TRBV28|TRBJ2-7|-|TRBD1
TGTGCCAGCAGCCCCGGGGACAGGGCCTACGAGCAGTACTTC
CASSPGDRAYEQYF
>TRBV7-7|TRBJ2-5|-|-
TGTGCTAGCAGCTTAGGGCCGGGGAAAGGAGAGACCCAGTACTTC
CASSLGPGKGETQYF
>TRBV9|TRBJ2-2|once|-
TGTGCCAGCAGCGTAGCGGGGGAGCTGTTTTTT
CASSVAGELFF
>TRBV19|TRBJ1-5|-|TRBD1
TGTGCCAGTACCTTGACAGGGGGCCCTATCACATATAGCAATCAGCCCCAGCATTTT
CASTLTGGPITYSNQPQHF
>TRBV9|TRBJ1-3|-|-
TGTGCCAGCAGCGTAGCTCTAGGTGGAAACACCATATATTTT
CASSVALGGNTIYF
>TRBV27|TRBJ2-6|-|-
TGTGCCAGCAGTCCCGGGACAGCCAACGTCCTGACTTTC
CASSPGTANVLTF
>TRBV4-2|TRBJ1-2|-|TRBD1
TGTGCCAGCAGCCATTTGACAGGGGACTATGGCTACACCTTC
CASSHLTGDYGYTF
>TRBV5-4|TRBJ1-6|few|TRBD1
TGTGCCAGCAGCTCCGACAGGGGGAATTCACCCCTCCACTTT
CASSSDRGNSPLHF
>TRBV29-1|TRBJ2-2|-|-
TGCAGCGTTCAAAAGGGCGGGACAGCTGGAGCCGGGGAGCTGTTTTTT
CSVQKGGTAGAGELFF
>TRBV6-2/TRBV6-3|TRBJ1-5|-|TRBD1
TGTGCCAGCAGTTTTTACCGGGACAGGGAGCCCCAGCATTTT
CASSFYRDREPQHF
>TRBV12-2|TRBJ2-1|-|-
TGTGCAAGTCGCTTAGTCCGGTTCGGGGGAGGGTTCAATCTTTACAATGAGCAGTTCTTC
CASRLVRFGGGFNLYNEQFF
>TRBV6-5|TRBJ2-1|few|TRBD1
TGTGCCAGCAGGGGGACCCGGACAGGGGTCTATGAGCAGTTCTTC
CASRGTRTGVYEQFF
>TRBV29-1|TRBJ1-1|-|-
TGCAGCGTCCGACGGACAGCGGGGCCTACCACTGAAGCTTTCTTT
CSVRRTAGPTTEAFF
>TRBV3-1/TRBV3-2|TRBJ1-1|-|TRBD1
TGTGCCAGCGTTACAGGGGGTGGGAAAGCTTTCTTT
CASVTGGGKAFF
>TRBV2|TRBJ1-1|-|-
TGTGCCAGCAGACAGGGTGGCACTGAAGCTTTCTTT
CASRQGGTEAFF
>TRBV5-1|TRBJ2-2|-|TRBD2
TGCGCCAGCAGCTGGTCTAGCGGGGACGCAGGGGAGCTGTTTTTT
CASSWSSGDAGELFF
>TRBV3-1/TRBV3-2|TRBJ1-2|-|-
TGTGCCAGCAGCCCCAGGGCGAACTATGGCTACACCTTC
CASSPRANYGYTF
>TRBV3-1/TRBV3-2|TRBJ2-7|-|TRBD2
TGTGCCAGCAGCCAACCCACGGGGGACTACCTTGGGAGAGAGCAGTACTTC
CASSQPTGDYLGREQYF
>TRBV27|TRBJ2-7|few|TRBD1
TGTGCCAGCAGTTTAACGGGACAGGGTCCCTACGAGCAGTACTTC
CASSLTGQGPYEQYF
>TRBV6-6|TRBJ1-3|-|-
TGTGCCAGCAGACGGGGGACGGGAAACTCTGGAAACACCATATATTTT
CASRRGTGNSGNTIYF
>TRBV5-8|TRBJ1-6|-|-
TGTGCCAGCAGCTTGTCCCGGGGTCGGAGTTCACCCCTCCACTTT
CASSLSRGRSSPLHF
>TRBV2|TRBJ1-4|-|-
TGTGCCAGCAGTGTTCTACCGGGGAATGAAAAACTGTTTTTT
CASSVLPGNEKLFF
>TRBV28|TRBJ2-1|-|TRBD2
TGTGCCAGCAGTGAAAGCGGGAGGGCGCCGGTGGTGGGGCAGTTCTTC
CASSESGRAPVVGQFF
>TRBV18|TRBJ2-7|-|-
TGTGCCAGCTCACCACGCGGCGCAGCGATCTACGAGCAGTACTTC
CASSPRGAAIYEQYF
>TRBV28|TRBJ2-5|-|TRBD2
TGTGCCAGCTCCTCAAGTACTAGCGGGATTCAAGAGACCCAGTACTTC
CASSSSTSGIQETQYF
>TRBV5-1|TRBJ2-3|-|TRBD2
TGCGCCAGCAGCTTGGTGGCGGGAGTAAAGACAGATACGCAGTATTTT
CASSLVAGVKTDTQYF
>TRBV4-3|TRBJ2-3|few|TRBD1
TGCGCCAGCAGCCAAGACATGGGACAGTCAACAGATACGCAGTATTTT
CASSQDMGQSTDTQYF
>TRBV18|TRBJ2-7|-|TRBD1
TGTGCCAGCTCACTTACGGGACAGGGCGACGAGCAGTACTTC
CASSLTGQGDEQYF
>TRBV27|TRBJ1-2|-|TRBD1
TGTGCCAGCAAAAAAGGGGACAGGGCCTATGGCTACACCTTC
CASKKGDRAYGYTF
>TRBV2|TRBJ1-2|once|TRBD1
TGTGCCAGCAGTGAAATTTCTCCAGGGGGCGGCTATGGCTACACCTTC
CASSEISPGGGYGYTF
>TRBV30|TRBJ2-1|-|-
TGTGCCTGGAGTACACTCGGCGGTAGCTCCTACAATGAGCAGTTCTTC
CAWSTLGGSSYNEQFF
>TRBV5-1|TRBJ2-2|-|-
TGCGCCAGCAGCTCCGGGACTGGAGTGCGGGCGAGTAGCGGGGAGCTGTTTTTT
CASSSGTGVRASSGELFF
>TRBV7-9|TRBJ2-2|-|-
TGTGCCAGCAGCCCAACGGTGAACACCGGGGAGCTGTTTTTT
CASSPTVNTGELFF
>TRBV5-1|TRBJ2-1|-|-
TGCGCCAGCAGCTTGATGTCAGGGGCCCTCGTGGGGAATGAGCAGTTCTTC
CASSLMSGALVGNEQFF
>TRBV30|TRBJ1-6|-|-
TGTGCCTGGAGGTTCCAGGGTTCACCCCTCCACTTT
CAWRFQGSPLHF
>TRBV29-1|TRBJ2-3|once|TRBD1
TGCAGCGTTCAATCCCCCATTGGGACAGGGAAAAGCACAGATACGCAGTATTTT
CSVQSPIGTGKSTDTQYF
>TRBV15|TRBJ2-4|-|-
TGTGCCACAGGAGAAGGGGAAAACATTCAGTACTTC
CATGEGENIQYF
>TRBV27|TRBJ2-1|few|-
TGTGCCAGCAGTTTATCTATACAGAGCCACAATGAGCAGTTCTTC
CASSLSIQSHNEQFF
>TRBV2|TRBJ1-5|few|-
TGTGCCAGCAGCGCCTCAGGGGAACGGCAGCCCCAGCATTTT
CASSASGERQPQHF
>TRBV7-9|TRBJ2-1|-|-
TGTGCCAGCAGCTTAAGGGGGAGCTCCTACAATGAGCAGTTCTTC
CASSLRGSSYNEQFF
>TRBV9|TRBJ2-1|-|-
TGTGCCAGCAGCGTAGCGCAGGGTGACGGGCAGTTCTTC
CASSVAQGDGQFF
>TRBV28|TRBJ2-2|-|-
TGTGCCAGCGGTGCTAGATCGAACACCGGGGAGCTGTTTTTT
CASGARSNTGELFF
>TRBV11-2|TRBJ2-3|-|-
TGTGCCAGCAGCTCGGGAGTCCCCACAGATACGCAGTATTTT
CASSSGVPTDTQYF
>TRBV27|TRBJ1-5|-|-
TGTGCCAGCAGTTTAGTCCGGGATCAGCCCCAGCATTTT
CASSLVRDQPQHF
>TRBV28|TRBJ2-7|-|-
TGTGCCAGCAGTGATACCGGGACACCAAGCTCCTACGAGCAGTACTTC
CASSDTGTPSSYEQYF